The 17 T cell receptor beta chains in this list originate from one sample, sequenced in a study of radiation and T cells in renal cell carcinoma. Clones were sequenced by immunoSEQ multiplex PCR, and TCRdb holds only the in-frame ones, with some missing. The sample shows some 130,000 clones, around 89% of them seen only once. As to time point: blood 2 weeks post-SBRT. Indicated treatment: 15 Gy SBRT to primary tumor, nephrectomy 4 weeks later. The specimen was blood, collected from a patient whose treatment included radiotherapy and nephrectomy. The receptor source for this set is a woman aged 65 to 85 with renal cell carcinoma.

The genes are TRBV5-4 and TRBJ1-2; 9 bases map to TRBD1. V was pared by 2 bases and J by 2 bases, with 7 bases of the junction left unmatched. The CDR3 extends over 16 amino acids. Germline CDR1 and CDR2: SGHNT and YYREEE (reference sequence). The CDR3 loop is CASSFGGTGMNYGYTF. The CDR3 DNA reads TGTGCCAGCAGCTTCGGGGGGACAGGGATGAACTATGGCTACACCTTC.

The J gene is TRBJ2-2, the V gene TRBV27; D is possibly TRBD2 (5 bases). Germline V lookup: CDR1 MNHEY, CDR2 SMNVEV (reference sequence). Trimming pared 7 bases from V and 4 bases from J, leaving 10 bases between. The CDR3 runs 13 residues. The CDR3 reads CASMYRGTGELFF. CDR3 coding DNA: TGTGCCAGCATGTACCGGGGCACCGGGGAGCTGTTTTTT.

This chain uses TRBV28 with TRBJ1-5; D not resolved. Germline CDR1 and CDR2: MDHEN and SYDVKM. The CDR3 is made up of 13 amino acids. V was clipped by 5 bases and J by 4 bases, with 9 bases between them. CDR3 region: CASSRLQNQPQHF. Written as DNA, the CDR3 is TGTGCCAGCAGTCGCCTACAGAATCAGCCCCAGCATTTT.

The genes are TRBV2 and TRBJ1-1; TRBD1 matches at 9 bases. Germline CDR1 reads SNHLY; CDR2 reads FYNNEI. With V trimmed by 5 bases and J by 6 bases, 10 bases remained unmatched. There are 15 residues in the CDR3. The CDR3 DNA sequence: TGTGCCAGCAGTCCCGGGACAGGGAGGAGGGCTGAAGCTTTCTTT. Translating gives CASSPGTGRRAEAFF. The full variable domain, in which reference TRBV2 and TRBJ1-1 provide the parts outside the CDR3, is EPEVTQTPSHQVTQMGQEVILRCVPISNHLYFYWYRQILGQKVEFLVSFYNNEISEKSEIFDDQFSVERPDGSNFTLKIRSTKLEDSAMYFCASSPGTGRRAEAFFGQGTRLTVV.

The V and J genes are TRBV19 and TRBJ2-7; the match to TRBD1 covers 9 bases. The trim removed 5 bases at V and 4 bases at J, leaving 9 bases unmatched. CDR3 length equals 15 residues. Germline V gives CDR1 LNHDA, CDR2 SQIVND (reference sequence). CDR3 DNA: TGTGCCAGTAGTCCAAACAGGGGGCGTGGGTACGAGCAGTACTTC. This codes for CASSPNRGRGYEQYF.

The chain combines TRBV19 with TRBJ2-7, with D uncertain. CDR1 is LNHDA, CDR2 SQIVND, per germline (reference sequence). Trimming removed 5 bases at V and 4 bases at J, with 9 bases between. The CDR3 loop spans 12 amino acids. The CDR3 here is CASSYRDYEQYF. CDR3 sequence (DNA): TGTGCCAGTAGTTATAGGGATTACGAGCAGTACTTC.

This chain links TRBV28 with TRBJ2-7, with a possible D match to TRBD2 (5 bases). CDR3 size: 14 residues. V shed 4 bases and J shed 2 bases, with 12 bases lying between them. Germline CDR1 reads MDHEN; CDR2 reads SYDVKM. CDR3 protein: CASSWTRGAYEQYF. CDR3 coding DNA: TGTGCCAGCAGTTGGACCCGGGGAGCCTACGAGCAGTACTTC.

The chain links TRBV7-2 to TRBJ2-7; no firm D call. CDR3 length: 15 residues. The germline CDR1 and CDR2 sequences are SGHTA and FQGNSA. The ends were cut back, 1 base at V and 3 bases at J, with 13 bases in the middle. The CDR3 DNA is TGTGCCAGCAGCTTAGATCAATGGCATTTCTACGAGCAGTACTTC. It codes for CASSLDQWHFYEQYF. The full variable domain, its missing parts supplied by reference TRBV7-2 and TRBJ2-7, is GAGVSQSPSNKVTEKGKDVELRCDPISGHTALYWYRQSLGQGLEFLIYFQGNSAPDKSGLPSDRFSAERTGGSVSTLTIQRTQQEDSAVYLCASSLDQWHFYEQYFGPGTRLTVT.

The chain couples TRBV7-9 to TRBJ2-5, with 14 bases aligning to TRBD2. Trimming cost V 5 bases and J 3 bases; bases outside gene matches: 11. The CDR3 length is 18 residues. Germline lookup yields CDR1 SEHNR and CDR2 FQNEAQ (reference sequence). The DNA for the CDR3 is TGTGCCAGCAGCCTCGGACTAGCGGGGGGCTGGCGGGAAGAGACCCAGTACTTC. Translated, it gives CASSLGLAGGWREETQYF.

The chain combines TRBV28 with TRBJ2-3, with 7 bases aligning to TRBD2. V trimming: 7 bases; J trimming: 1 base; junction bases outside the gene matches: 14. This CDR3 contains 17 residues. Germline-derived CDR1 and CDR2 are MDHEN and SYDVKM. The CDR3 bases are TGTGCCAGCACCCTAGTGGGTAGGCTAGCGGGCACAGATACGCAGTATTTT. Amino acids: CASTLVGRLAGTDTQYF.

The V and J genes are TRBV6-5 and TRBJ2-5; D is unclear. Per the germline V gene, CDR1 is MNHEY and CDR2 is SVGAGI. Deletions cut 6 bases from V and 5 bases from J, with 19 bases between. The CDR3 extends over 15 amino acids. CDR3 residues: CASRSLVLGPETQYF. The CDR3 DNA reads TGTGCCAGCAGGTCCCTCGTTTTGGGCCCTGAGACCCAGTACTTC.

The rearrangement links TRBV5-1 to TRBJ1-2; D remains ambiguous. Germline V gene lookup returns CDR1 SGHRS and CDR2 YFSETQ. The length of the CDR3 is 14 residues. Trimming removed 0 bases from V and 8 bases from J, with 14 bases in between. The CDR3 DNA reads TGCGCCAGCAGCTTGGTGGGGAGCGAAGGGGGCTACACCTTC. Protein product: CASSLVGSEGGYTF.

This clone has only one observation. The chain is built from TRBV29-1 and TRBJ1-3; D gene unclear. The CDR3 has 12 residues. The germline gives CDR1 SQVTM, CDR2 ANQGSEA. V lost 7 bases and J 4 bases, leaving 11 bases between the germline ends. CDR3 in DNA: TGCAGCGCCGGCCTGCCCGGAAACACCATATATTTT. Amino acid sequence: CSAGLPGNTIYF. Full variable domain (remainder filled in from reference TRBV29-1 and TRBJ1-3): SAVISQKPSRDICQRGTSLTIQCQVDSQVTMMFWYRQQPGQSLTLIATANQGSEATYESGFVIDKFPISRPNLTFSTLTVSNMSPEDSSIYLCSAGLPGNTIYFGEGSWLTVV.

The chain links TRBV6-5 to TRBJ2-1, with 12 nucleotides matching TRBD2. The CDR3 runs to 15 residues. CDR1 MNHEY and CDR2 SVGAGI come from the germline V gene. V dropped 5 bases and J dropped 3; count of bases not matched to a gene: 2. Here the CDR3 DNA reads TGTGCCAGCAGTAGGACTAGCGGGGTCTACAATGAGCAGTTCTTC. Amino acids: CASSRTSGVYNEQFF.

V is TRBV5-4 and J is TRBJ1-2; 10 bases align to TRBD1. The CDR3 has 15 residues. Germline V CDR1 and CDR2: SGHNT, YYREEE (reference sequence). V trimming: 5 bases; J trimming: 1 base; junction bases outside the gene matches: 5. CDR3 in DNA: TGTGCCAGCAGATTTGGACAGGGGGTTAACTATGGCTACACCTTC. This encodes CASRFGQGVNYGYTF.

The V and J genes are TRBV9 and TRBJ2-3, with a tentative D call TRBD2 (7 bases). V was clipped by 0 bases and J by 2 bases, with 13 bases between them. CDR1 is SGDLS, CDR2 YYNGEE, per germline. The length of the CDR3 is 16 residues. The CDR3 DNA reads TGTGCCAGCAGCGTAGCGGTCGGGGGGCCCACAGATACGCAGTATTTT. Translated, it gives CASSVAVGGPTDTQYF.

This chain links TRBV5-4 with TRBJ2-1; no clear D. Between the trimmed V and J ends, which lost 0 bases and 7 bases, there was a span of 5 bases. The CDR3 covers 12 residues. Germline V gene data show CDR1 as SGHNT and CDR2 as YYREEE (reference sequence). The CDR3: CASSLEGNEQFF. CDR3 sequence (DNA): TGTGCCAGCAGCTTGGAAGGTAATGAGCAGTTCTTC.